Each of the 10 T cell receptor beta chains below was sequenced from the same sample in a study of cytomegalovirus exposure and HLA in healthy donors. In the PCR, 60 Vbeta and 13 Jbeta primers were used. Libraries were prepared by immunoSEQ multiplex PCR; TCRdb keeps only in-frame clonotypes and omits some of them. The sample contains 100,000 to 150,000 clones, less than 80% of which appear only once. Sequencing was carried out using PBMCs. All receptors come from a man in his forties in good health and CMV-seropositive.

This clone was seen a handful of times. The chain joins TRBV5-4 to TRBJ2-7, with 8 bases fitting TRBD1. The CDR3 consists of 13 residues. The germline gives CDR1 SGHNT, CDR2 YYREEE (reference sequence). V lost 6 bases and J lost 5; bases outside the gene matches: 7. CDR3 sequence reads: CASNPDRVHEQYF. As DNA, the CDR3 is TGTGCCAGCAACCCGGACAGGGTCCACGAGCAGTACTTC.

The gene calls are TRBV25-1 and TRBJ2-2; a weak D match, TRBD1 (7 bases). Looked up from germline, CDR1 is MGHDK and CDR2 is SYGVNS. The CDR3 consists of 13 residues. The V end lost 9 bases, the J end lost 7 bases, and 15 bases lay between the germline ends. The CDR3 coding sequence is TGTGCCAGTCGGGGCAGGGGGGACGGGGAGCTGTTTTTT. Amino acids: CASRGRGDGELFF. Combining the CDR3 with reference TRBV25-1 and TRBJ2-2 gives the whole variable domain EADIYQTPRYLVIGTGKKITLECSQTMGHDKMYWYQQDPGMELHLIHYSYGVNSTEKGDLSSESTVSRIRTEHFPLTLESARPSHTSQYLCASRGRGDGELFFGEGSRLTVL.

This clone showed up just once. V usage is TRBV19 and J usage is TRBJ1-2, with TRBD1 matching 9 bases. Germline V gene data show CDR1 as LNHDA and CDR2 as SQIVND (reference sequence). This CDR3 contains 13 residues. Trimming at V came to 6 bases and at J to 10 bases, leaving 9 bases not matched to a gene. CDR3 nucleotides: TGTGCCAGTAGAAGGACAGGGGTCGAGTACTACACCTTC. It specifies CASRRTGVEYYTF.

This rearrangement joins TRBV4-1 to TRBJ2-7; 7 nucleotides match TRBD1. Germline-derived CDR1 and CDR2 are MGHRA and YSYEKL. The CDR3 covers 15 residues. The junction had 3 bases not matched to a gene; V was cut back by 1 base and J by 0 bases. The CDR3 bases are TGCGCCAGCAGCCAAGGGGACAGTCCCTCCTACGAGCAGTACTTC. Encoded protein: CASSQGDSPSYEQYF.

There are a few counts of this clone. The chain is built from TRBV10-3 and TRBJ2-7, with TRBD2 matching over 7 bases. CDR3 length: 13 amino acids. CDR1 is ENHRY, CDR2 SYGVKD, per germline. The V and J ends lost 7 bases and 5 bases, in that order; junction bases with no gene match: 8. CDR3 DNA sequence: TGTGCCATCACCGGGGGGTCCGCCGACGAGCAGTACTTC. Translation gives CAITGGSADEQYF.

The chain is built from TRBV5-4 and TRBJ2-1; 7 nucleotides line up with TRBD2. This CDR3 is built from 13 residues. J gave up 9 bases and V 2 bases, and 5 bases lay outside the gene matches. Germline V gene data show CDR1 as SGHNT and CDR2 as YYREEE (reference sequence). CDR3 DNA sequence: TGTGCCAGCAGCTTTGGGGGGGGAGGTGAGCAGTTCTTC. Translation: CASSFGGGGEQFF.

A few counts support this clone. The gene calls are TRBV29-1 and TRBJ2-1, with 8 bases aligning to TRBD1. Losses at the gene ends were 2 bases for V and 0 bases for J; bases not matched to a gene: 9. The CDR3 consists of 17 residues. Germline CDR1 reads SQVTM; CDR2 reads ANQGSEA. The CDR3 bases are TGCAGCGTTGAAAGGGGACAGGTTTTTAGCTCCTACAATGAGCAGTTCTTC. Translated, it gives CSVERGQVFSSYNEQFF.

This rearrangement joins TRBV13 to TRBJ2-1, with TRBD2 matching 7 bases. The CDR3 length is 17 residues. Trimming removed 0 bases from V and 2 bases from J; junction bases left unmatched: 7. The germline V gene has CDR1 PRHDT and CDR2 FYEKMQ (reference sequence). CDR3 nucleotide sequence: TGTGCCAGCAGCTTAGGGACTAGCAGAATCCCCTACAATGAGCAGTTCTTC. Residues: CASSLGTSRIPYNEQFF.

CDR3 protein: CASSHKGLAGDSYNEQFF. CDR3 coding DNA: TGTGCCAGCAGTCATAAGGGACTAGCGGGAGACTCCTACAATGAGCAGTTCTTC. The rearrangement uses TRBV28 and TRBJ2-1; 14 bases are a match to TRBD2. Germline loops: CDR1 MDHEN, CDR2 SYDVKM. V was clipped by 5 bases and J by 0 bases; unmatched bases: 6. CDR3 length equals 18 residues.

The sample holds a few counts of this clone. In DNA, the CDR3 is TGTGCCAGCAGCTTAGTTAGGGGAACGAACACTGAAGCTTTCTTT. Encoded protein: CASSLVRGTNTEAFF. This rearrangement joins TRBV7-6 to TRBJ1-1; D may be TRBD1 (5 bases). Deletions cut 1 base from V and 1 base from J, with 10 bases between. Germline-derived CDR1 and CDR2 are SGHVS and FNYEAQ. The CDR3 totals 15 residues.